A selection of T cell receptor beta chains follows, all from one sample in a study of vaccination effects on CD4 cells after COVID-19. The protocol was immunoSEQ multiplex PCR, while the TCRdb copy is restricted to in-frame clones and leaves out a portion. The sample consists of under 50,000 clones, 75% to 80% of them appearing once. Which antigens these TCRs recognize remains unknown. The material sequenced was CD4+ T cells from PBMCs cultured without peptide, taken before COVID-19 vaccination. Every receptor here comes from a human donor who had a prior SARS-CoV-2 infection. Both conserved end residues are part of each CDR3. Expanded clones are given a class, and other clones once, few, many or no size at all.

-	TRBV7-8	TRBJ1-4	CASSLLIGQGNEKLFF
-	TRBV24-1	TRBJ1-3	CATSDVRTSGNTIYF
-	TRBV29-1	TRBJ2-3	CSVGGSTDTQYF
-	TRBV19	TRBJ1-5	CASSWRFLSQPQHF
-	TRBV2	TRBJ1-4	CASSEALRGEKLFF
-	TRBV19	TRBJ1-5	CASSNSAGDQPQHF
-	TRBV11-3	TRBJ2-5	CASSLGLEGAVRETQYF
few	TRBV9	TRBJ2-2	CASSVERSYTGELFF
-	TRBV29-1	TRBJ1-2	CSAQTGTDYGYTF
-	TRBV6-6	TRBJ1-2	CASRWTAANYGYTF
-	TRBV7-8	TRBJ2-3	CASSYRAPSTTDTQYF
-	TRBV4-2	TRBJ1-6	CASSPNRGGNSPLHF
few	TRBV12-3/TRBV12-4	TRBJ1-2	CASSFLGGGGYTF
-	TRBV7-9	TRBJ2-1	CASSSVAVSSYNEQFF
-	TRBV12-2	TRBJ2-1	CASRLGAGGGEQFF
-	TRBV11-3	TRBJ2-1	CASSSPPTSGGYNEQFF
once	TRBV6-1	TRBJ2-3	CASSEWQGALDTQYF
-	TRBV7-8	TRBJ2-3	CASSSKTSVGTDTQYF
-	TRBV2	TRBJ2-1	CAGIDGTSLNEQFF
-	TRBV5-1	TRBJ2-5	CASSSARGRETQYF
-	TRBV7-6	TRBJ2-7	CASSFSVGPPYEQYF
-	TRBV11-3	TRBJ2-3	CASSRHDDTQYF
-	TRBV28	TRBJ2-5	CASSLYGTSGTLQETQYF
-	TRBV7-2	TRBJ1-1	CASSLVGGGYTEAFF
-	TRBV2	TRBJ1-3	CASTRQTGNTIYF
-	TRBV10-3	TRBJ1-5	CAISESDRGPMNQPQHF